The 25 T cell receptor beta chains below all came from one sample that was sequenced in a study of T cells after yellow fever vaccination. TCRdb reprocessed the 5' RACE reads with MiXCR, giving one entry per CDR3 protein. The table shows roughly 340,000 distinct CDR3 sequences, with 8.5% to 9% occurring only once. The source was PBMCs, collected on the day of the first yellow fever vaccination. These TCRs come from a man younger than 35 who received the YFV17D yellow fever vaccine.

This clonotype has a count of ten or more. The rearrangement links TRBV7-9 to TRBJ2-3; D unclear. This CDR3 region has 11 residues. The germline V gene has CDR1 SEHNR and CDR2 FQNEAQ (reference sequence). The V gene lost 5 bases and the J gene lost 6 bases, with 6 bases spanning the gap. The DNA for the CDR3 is TGTGCCAGCAGCCCCTGGGATACGCAGTATTTT. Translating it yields CASSPWDTQYF.

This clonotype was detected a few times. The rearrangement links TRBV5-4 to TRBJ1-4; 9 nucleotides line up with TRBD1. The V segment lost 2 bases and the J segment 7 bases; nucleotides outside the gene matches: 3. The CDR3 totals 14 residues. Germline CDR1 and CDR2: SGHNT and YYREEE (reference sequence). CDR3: CASSLQGAVEKLFF. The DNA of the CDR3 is TGTGCCAGCAGCTTACAGGGGGCGGTTGAAAAACTGTTTTTT.

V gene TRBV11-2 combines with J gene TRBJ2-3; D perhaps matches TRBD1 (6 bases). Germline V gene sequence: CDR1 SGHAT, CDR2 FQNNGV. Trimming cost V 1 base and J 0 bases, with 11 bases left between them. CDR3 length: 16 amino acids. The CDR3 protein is CASSLGRRGSTDTQYF. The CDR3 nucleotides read TGTGCCAGCAGCTTAGGCCGCAGGGGAAGCACAGATACGCAGTATTTT. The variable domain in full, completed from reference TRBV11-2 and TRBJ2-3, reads EAGVAQSPRYKIIEKRQSVAFWCNPISGHATLYWYQQILGQGPKLLIQFQNNGVVDDSQLPKDRFSAERLKGVDSTLKIQPAKLEDSAVYLCASSLGRRGSTDTQYFGPGTRLTVL.

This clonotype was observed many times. CDR3 sequence: CASSPRDSGNYGYTF. CDR3 DNA: TGTGCCAGCAGTCCCCGGGACAGCGGTAACTATGGCTACACCTTC. The genes are TRBV12-3 or TRBV12-4 and TRBJ1-2, with TRBD1 matching over 7 bases. This CDR3 has 15 residues. J gave up 1 base and V 5 bases, and 7 bases lay outside the gene matches.

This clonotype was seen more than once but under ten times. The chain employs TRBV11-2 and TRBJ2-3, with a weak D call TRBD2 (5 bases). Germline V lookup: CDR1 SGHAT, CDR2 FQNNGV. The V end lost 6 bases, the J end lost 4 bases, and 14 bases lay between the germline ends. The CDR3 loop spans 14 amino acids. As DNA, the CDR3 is TGTGCCAGCAGTCCTATCCTAGCAGCAGATACGCAGTATTTT. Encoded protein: CASSPILAADTQYF.

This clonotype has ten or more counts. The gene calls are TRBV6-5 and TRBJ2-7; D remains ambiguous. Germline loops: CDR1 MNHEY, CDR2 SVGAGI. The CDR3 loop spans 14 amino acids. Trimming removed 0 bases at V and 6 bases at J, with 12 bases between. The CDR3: CASSYSNNFSEQYV. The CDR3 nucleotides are TGTGCCAGCAGTTACTCGAATAATTTCAGCGAGCAGTACGTC.

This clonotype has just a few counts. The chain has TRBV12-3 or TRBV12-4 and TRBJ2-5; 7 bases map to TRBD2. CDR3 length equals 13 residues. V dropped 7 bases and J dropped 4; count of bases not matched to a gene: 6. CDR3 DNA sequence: TGTGCCAGCAACCTGGGGAGGGGAGAGACCCAGTACTTC. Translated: CASNLGRGETQYF.

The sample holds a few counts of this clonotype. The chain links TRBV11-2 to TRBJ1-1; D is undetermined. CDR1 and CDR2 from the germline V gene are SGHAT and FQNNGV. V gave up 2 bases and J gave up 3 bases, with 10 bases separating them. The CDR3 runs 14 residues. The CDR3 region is CASSLIIGYTEAFF. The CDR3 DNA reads TGTGCCAGCAGCTTAATTATCGGGTACACTGAAGCTTTCTTT. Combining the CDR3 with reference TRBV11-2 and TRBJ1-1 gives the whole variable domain EAGVAQSPRYKIIEKRQSVAFWCNPISGHATLYWYQQILGQGPKLLIQFQNNGVVDDSQLPKDRFSAERLKGVDSTLKIQPAKLEDSAVYLCASSLIIGYTEAFFGQGTRLTVV.

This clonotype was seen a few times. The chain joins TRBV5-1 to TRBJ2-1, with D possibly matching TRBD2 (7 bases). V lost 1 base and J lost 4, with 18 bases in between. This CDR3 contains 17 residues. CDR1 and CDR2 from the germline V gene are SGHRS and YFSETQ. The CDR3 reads CASSLSAAGAPYNEQFF. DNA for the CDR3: TGCGCCAGCAGCTTGAGTGCCGCGGGGGCCCCGTACAATGAGCAGTTCTTC.

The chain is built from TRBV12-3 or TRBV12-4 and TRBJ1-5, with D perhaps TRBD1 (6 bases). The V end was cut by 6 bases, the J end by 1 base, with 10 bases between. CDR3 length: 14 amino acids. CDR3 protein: CASSAGQSNQPQHF. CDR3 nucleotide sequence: TGTGCCAGCAGCGCGGGACAAAGCAATCAGCCCCAGCATTTT.

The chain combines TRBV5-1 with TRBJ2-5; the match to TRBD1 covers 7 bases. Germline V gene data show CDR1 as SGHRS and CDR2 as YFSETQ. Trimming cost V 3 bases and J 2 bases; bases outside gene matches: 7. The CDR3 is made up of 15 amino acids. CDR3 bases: TGCGCCAGCAGCTACCGACAGGGACATCAAGAGACCCAGTACTTC. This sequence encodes CASSYRQGHQETQYF.

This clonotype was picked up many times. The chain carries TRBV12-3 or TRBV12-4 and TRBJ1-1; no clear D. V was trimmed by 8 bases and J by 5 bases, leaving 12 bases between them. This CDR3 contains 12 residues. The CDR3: CASQWSGTEAFF. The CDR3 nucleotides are TGTGCCAGCCAGTGGTCCGGGACTGAAGCTTTCTTT.

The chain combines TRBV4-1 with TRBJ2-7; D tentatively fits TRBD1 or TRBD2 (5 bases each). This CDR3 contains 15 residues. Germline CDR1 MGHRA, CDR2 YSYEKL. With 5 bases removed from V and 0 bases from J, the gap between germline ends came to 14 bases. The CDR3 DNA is TGCGCCAGCAGCTTCGGGGCTTCCTTCTCCTACGAGCAGTACTTC. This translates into CASSFGASFSYEQYF.

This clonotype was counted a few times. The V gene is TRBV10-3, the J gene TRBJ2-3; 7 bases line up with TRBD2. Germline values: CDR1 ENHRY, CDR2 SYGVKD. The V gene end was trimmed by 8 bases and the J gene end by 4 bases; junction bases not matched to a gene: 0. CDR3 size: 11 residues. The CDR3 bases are TGTGCCATCGGGGGGGCAGATACGCAGTATTTT. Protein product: CAIGGADTQYF.

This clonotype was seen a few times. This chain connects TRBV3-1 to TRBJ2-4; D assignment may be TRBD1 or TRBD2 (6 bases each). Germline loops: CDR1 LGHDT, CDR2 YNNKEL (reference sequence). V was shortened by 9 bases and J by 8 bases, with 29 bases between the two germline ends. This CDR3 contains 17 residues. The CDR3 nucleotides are TGTGCCAGTAAAAAGTTAAGCCCTGGGGGGCAAAGGGACATTCAGTACTTC. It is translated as CASKKLSPGGQRDIQYF.

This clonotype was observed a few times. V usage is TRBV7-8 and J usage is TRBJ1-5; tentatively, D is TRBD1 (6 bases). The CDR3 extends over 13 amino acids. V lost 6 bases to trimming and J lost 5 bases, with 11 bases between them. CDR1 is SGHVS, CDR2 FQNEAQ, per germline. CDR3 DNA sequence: TGTGCCAGCAGACCAGGGGTCCATCAGCCCCAGCATTTT. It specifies CASRPGVHQPQHF.

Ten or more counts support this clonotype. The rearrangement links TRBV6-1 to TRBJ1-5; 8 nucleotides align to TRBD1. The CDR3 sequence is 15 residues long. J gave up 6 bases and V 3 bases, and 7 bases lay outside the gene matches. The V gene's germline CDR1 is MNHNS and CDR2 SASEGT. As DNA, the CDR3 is TGTGCCAGCAGTGACCTAACAGGGGGGAGTCAGCCCCAGCATTTT. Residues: CASSDLTGGSQPQHF.

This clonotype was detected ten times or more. CDR3 DNA: TGCAGTGCTCCAAGGACAGCCCACAATGAGCAGTTCTTC. It specifies CSAPRTAHNEQFF. The rearrangement joins TRBV20-1 to TRBJ2-1; D may be TRBD1 (6 bases). V lost 5 bases, J lost 5 bases, and 13 bases lay in between. Germline CDR1 DFQATT, CDR2 SNEGSKA (reference sequence). The CDR3 length is 13 residues.

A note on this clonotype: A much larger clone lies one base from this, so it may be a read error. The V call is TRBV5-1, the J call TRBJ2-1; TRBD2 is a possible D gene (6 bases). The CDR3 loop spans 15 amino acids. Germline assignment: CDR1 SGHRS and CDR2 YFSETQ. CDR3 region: CASSLYSGAYNEKFF. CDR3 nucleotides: TGCGCCAGCAGCTTGTATAGCGGCGCCTACAATGAGAAGTTCTTC.

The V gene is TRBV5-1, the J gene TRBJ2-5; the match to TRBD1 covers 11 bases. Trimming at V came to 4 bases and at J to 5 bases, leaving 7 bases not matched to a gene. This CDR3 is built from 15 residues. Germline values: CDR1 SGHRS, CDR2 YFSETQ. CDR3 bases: TGCGCCAGCAGCGGGGGACAGGGGGGAGGCGAGACCCAGTACTTC. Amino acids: CASSGGQGGGETQYF.

Written as DNA, the CDR3 is TGTGCCAGTAGTATACCCGACAGGGGGAACGGCTACACCTTC. Translated: CASSIPDRGNGYTF. The rearrangement uses TRBV19 and TRBJ1-2, with 9 nucleotides matching TRBD1. Germline values: CDR1 LNHDA, CDR2 SQIVND (reference sequence). The CDR3 covers 14 residues. The V gene end was trimmed by 2 bases and the J gene end by 8 bases; junction bases not matched to a gene: 6.

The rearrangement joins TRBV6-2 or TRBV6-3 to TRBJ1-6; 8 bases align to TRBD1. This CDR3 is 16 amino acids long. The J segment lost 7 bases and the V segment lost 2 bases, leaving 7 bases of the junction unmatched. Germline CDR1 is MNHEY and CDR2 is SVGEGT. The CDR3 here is CASSYRRGHGNSPLHF. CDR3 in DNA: TGTGCCAGCAGTTACCGCAGGGGGCACGGCAATTCACCCCTCCACTTT.

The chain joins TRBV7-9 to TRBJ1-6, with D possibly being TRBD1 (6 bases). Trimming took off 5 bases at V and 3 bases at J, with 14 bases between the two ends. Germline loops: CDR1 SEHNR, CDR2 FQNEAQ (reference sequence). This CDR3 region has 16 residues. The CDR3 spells CASSTYRASYNSPLHF. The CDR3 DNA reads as TGTGCCAGCAGCACTTACAGGGCCAGCTATAATTCACCCCTCCACTTT.

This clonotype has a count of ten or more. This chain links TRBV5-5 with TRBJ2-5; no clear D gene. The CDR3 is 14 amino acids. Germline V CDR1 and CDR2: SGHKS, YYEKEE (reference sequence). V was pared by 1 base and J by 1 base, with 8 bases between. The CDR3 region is CASSLLHLQETQYF. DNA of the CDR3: TGTGCCAGCAGCTTGTTGCACCTCCAAGAGACCCAGTACTTC.

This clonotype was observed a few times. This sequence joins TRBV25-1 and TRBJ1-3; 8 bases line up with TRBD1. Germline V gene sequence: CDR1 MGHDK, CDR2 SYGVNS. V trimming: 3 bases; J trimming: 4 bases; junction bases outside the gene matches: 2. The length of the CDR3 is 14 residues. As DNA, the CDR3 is TGTGCCAGCAGTGAGACAGGGGCCGGAAACACCATATATTTT. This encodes CASSETGAGNTIYF.